A single sample is the source of the 11 T cell receptor beta chains below, sequenced in a study of blood T cells in healthy people across ages. Next came a second PCR, run for roughly 6 to 11 cycles, which used a sample-barcoded 5' primer along with a J-beta primer mix. TCRdb passed the 5' RACE reads through MiXCR, listing each CDR3 protein once. The repertoire consists of just under 900,000 distinct CDR3 sequences, with roughly 26% occurring once and the leading ten covering around a sixth. Sequencing used blood. These receptors originate from a woman of 80 years or more in good health.

This chain uses TRBV24-1 with TRBJ2-2; TRBD2 might be the D (6 bases). Trimming left V 3 bases short and J 5 bases short, with 9 bases between. Germline V gene sequence: CDR1 KGHDR, CDR2 SFDVKD. The CDR3 loop spans 14 amino acids. Here the CDR3 DNA reads TGTGCCACCAGTGATGTTGGGGGGACCGGGGAGCTGTTTTTT. Translating it yields CATSDVGGTGELFF.

This chain joins TRBV30 and TRBJ2-5, with 8 bases aligning to TRBD2. Trimming took 0 bases from V and 7 from J; bases not matched to a gene: 10. This CDR3 is 15 amino acids long. Per germline, CDR1 GTSNPN and CDR2 SVGIG (reference sequence). CDR3 protein: CAWSVAAGGRGTQYF. In nucleotides, the CDR3 is TGTGCCTGGAGTGTGGCTGCGGGGGGACGAGGGACCCAGTACTTC.

The V call is TRBV21-1, the J call TRBJ1-1; the table calls TRBD1, which could not be checked here. TRBV21-1 is an annotated pseudogene. The CDR3 contains 17 residues. The CDR3 spells CASSKGGTGEMNTEAFF. CDR3 DNA: TGTGCCAGCAGCAAAGGAGGGACAGGAGAAATGAACACTGAAGCTTTCTTT.

The gene calls are TRBV12-3 or TRBV12-4 and TRBJ2-7; D tentatively fits TRBD1 or TRBD2 (5 bases each). V gave up 6 bases and J gave up 0 bases, with 12 bases separating them. The CDR3 spans 14 residues. The CDR3 DNA reads as TGTGCCAGCAGCTCCCTTGGGGGCTCCTACGAGCAGTACTTC. Amino acids: CASSSLGGSYEQYF.

This clonotype was counted ten times or more. This chain connects TRBV15 to TRBJ2-1; D remains ambiguous. The CDR3 has 15 residues. Germline V gene lookup returns CDR1 LNHNV and CDR2 YYDKDF (reference sequence). The V gene lost 2 bases and the J gene lost 9 bases, with 17 bases spanning the gap. CDR3 coding DNA: TGTGCCACCAGCAGACCTGGAGTTATTGACTTTGAGCAGTTCTTC. Its translation: CATSRPGVIDFEQFF.

The V call is TRBV4-3, the J call TRBJ1-3, with TRBD1 matching over 7 bases. The CDR3 covers 14 residues. The V and J ends lost 2 bases and 6 bases, in that order; junction bases with no gene match: 4. The germline CDR1 and CDR2 sequences are LGHNA and YSLEER. CDR3: CASSQRQGKNTIYF. The DNA of the CDR3 is TGCGCCAGCAGCCAAAGACAGGGCAAAAACACCATATATTTT.

This clonotype was picked up many times. The chain couples TRBV5-1 to TRBJ1-2, with 7 bases identical to TRBD1. CDR3 size: 13 residues. V shed 1 base, J shed 8 bases, and the junction held 5 bases outside the gene matches. The germline gives CDR1 SGHRS, CDR2 YFSETQ. CDR3: CASSLRGHSGYTF. The CDR3, as DNA: TGCGCCAGCAGCTTGAGGGGGCACTCGGGCTACACCTTC.

On this clonotype itself: This may come from a read error, since a much larger clone is one base off. V usage is TRBV7-2 and J usage is TRBJ1-5, with D hard to call. Near its end, the DNA agrees better with TRBJ2-3, so the J call may be wrong. This CDR3 comprises 15 residues. Germline V gene lookup returns CDR1 SGHTA and CDR2 FQGNSA. CDR3 amino acids: CASSLTTNSNQPQYF. The DNA of the CDR3 is TGTGCCAGCAGCTTAACTACTAATAGCAATCAGCCCCAGTATTTT.

Ten or more counts support this clonotype. The V gene is TRBV6-1, the J gene TRBJ2-3; 9 bases are a match to TRBD1. The junction had 4 bases not matched to a gene; V was cut back by 3 bases and J by 3 bases. The CDR3 consists of 15 residues. Per the germline V gene, CDR1 is MNHNS and CDR2 is SASEGT. DNA of the CDR3: TGTGCCAGCAGTGACACAGGGGGCAAAACAGATACGCAGTATTTT. Its translation: CASSDTGGKTDTQYF.

This clonotype was recorded at least ten times. The V gene is TRBV18, the J gene TRBJ2-7; TRBD1 is a possible D gene (6 bases). V was clipped by 1 base and J by 0 bases, with 7 bases between them. This CDR3 spans 14 amino acids. Germline V CDR1 and CDR2: KGHSH, LQKENI. The CDR3: CASSPRGPSYEQYF. The DNA for the CDR3 is TGTGCCAGCTCACCACGGGGGCCCTCCTACGAGCAGTACTTC.

The rearrangement links TRBV6-2 or TRBV6-3 to TRBJ1-6; tentative D call: TRBD1 (5 bases). The length of the CDR3 is 14 residues. Germline V gene sequence: CDR1 MNHEY, CDR2 SVGEGT. Trimming left V 2 bases short and J 7 bases short, with 9 bases between. The CDR3 nucleotides are TGTGCCAGCAGTTACAAAGGGGTCAATTCACCCCTCCACTTT. It is translated as CASSYKGVNSPLHF.